The clone carrying this T cell receptor (beta chain) turned up a few times. Germline V gene data show CDR1 as MDHEN and CDR2 as SYDVKM. The V and J ends lost 7 bases and 5 bases, in that order; junction bases with no gene match: 15. The CDR3 runs to 16 residues. The data were taken from a study of cytomegalovirus exposure and HLA in healthy donors. The primer mix had 60 Vbeta and 13 Jbeta primers. Measured with immunoSEQ multiplex PCR; TCRdb has only the in-frame clones, and not every one. In the table there are 180,000 or so clones, around 68% of which are singletons. Sequencing was carried out using PBMCs. This chain uses TRBV28 with TRBJ2-5; 8 nucleotides line up with TRBD1. The source of this sequence is a man aged 35-49 years in good health and CMV-seronegative. The DNA of the CDR3 is TGTGCCAGCACCACCGGGACAGGTCGTGCCGGGGAGACCCAGTACTTC. This sequence encodes CASTTGTGRAGETQYF. The full variable domain, its missing parts supplied by reference TRBV28 and TRBJ2-5, is DVKVTQSSRYLVKRTGEKVFLECVQDMDHENMFWYRQDPGLGLRLIYFSYDVKMKEKGDIPEGYSVSREKKERFSLILESASTNQTSMYLCASTTGTGRAGETQYFGPGTRLLVL.